This TCR beta chain was profiled in a study of T-cell reconstitution after alpha-beta-depleted transplantation in children. Preparation of the TCRbeta library used unique molecular identifiers. One entry per CDR3 protein, called by TCRdb with MiXCR from the PCR reads. The table has about 360,000 distinct CDR3 sequences, less than 15% seen once; the top ten hold 4% to 5.5%. Sequencing was performed on PBMCs, taken from the stem cell graft. The TCR comes from a human donor who donated a stem cell graft to a child with Fanconi anemia.

The CDR3, as DNA: TGTGCCAGCAGCCCCTGGGAGGGGGCCATTGATCAGCCCCAGCATTTT. It translates to CASSPWEGAIDQPQHF. The chain couples TRBV7-6 to TRBJ1-5; 7 bases match TRBD1. The length of the CDR3 is 16 residues. Germline lookup yields CDR1 SGHVS and CDR2 FNYEAQ. Losses at the gene ends were 5 bases for V and 5 bases for J; bases not matched to a gene: 12.